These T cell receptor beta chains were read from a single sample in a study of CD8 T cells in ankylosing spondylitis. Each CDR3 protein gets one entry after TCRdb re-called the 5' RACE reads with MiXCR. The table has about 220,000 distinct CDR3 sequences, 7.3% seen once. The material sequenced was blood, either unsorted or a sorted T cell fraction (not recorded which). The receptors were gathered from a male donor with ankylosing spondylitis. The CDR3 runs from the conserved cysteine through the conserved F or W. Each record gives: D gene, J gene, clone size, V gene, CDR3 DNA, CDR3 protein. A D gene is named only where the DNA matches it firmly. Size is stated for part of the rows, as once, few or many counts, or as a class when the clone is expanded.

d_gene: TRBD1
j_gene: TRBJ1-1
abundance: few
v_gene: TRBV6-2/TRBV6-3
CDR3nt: TGTGCCAGCAGTTACCCGCCACCGGACAGGGAAAGTGACACTGAAGCTTTCTTT
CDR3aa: CASSYPPPDRESDTEAFF

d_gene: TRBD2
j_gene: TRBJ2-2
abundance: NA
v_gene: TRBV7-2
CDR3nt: TGTGCCAGCAGCTTAGTGGCGGGGGGTGCCACCGGGGAGCTGTTTTTT
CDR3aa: CASSLVAGGATGELFF

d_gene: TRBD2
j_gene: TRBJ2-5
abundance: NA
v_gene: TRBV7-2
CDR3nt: TGTGCCAGCAGCCCCCCTAGCGGGAGTAAAGAGACCCAGTACTTC
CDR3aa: CASSPPSGSKETQYF

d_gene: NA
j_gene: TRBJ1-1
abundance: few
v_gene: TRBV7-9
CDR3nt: TGTGCCAGCAGCCTACCGACTCTGAACACTGAAGCTTTCTTT
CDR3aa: CASSLPTLNTEAFF

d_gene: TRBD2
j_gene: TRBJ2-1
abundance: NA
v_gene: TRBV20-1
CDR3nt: TGCAGTGCTAGAGTCGTAGCGGGAAGGAATGAGCAGTTCTTC
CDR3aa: CSARVVAGRNEQFF

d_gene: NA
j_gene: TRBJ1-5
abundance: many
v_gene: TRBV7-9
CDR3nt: TGTGCCAGCAGCCGAGGTTATGGTCAGCCCCAGCATTTT
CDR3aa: CASSRGYGQPQHF

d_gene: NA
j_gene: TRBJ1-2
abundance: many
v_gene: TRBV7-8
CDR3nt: TGTGCCAGCAGTCCGAATGACAGGTTCAACTATGGCTACACCTTC
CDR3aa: CASSPNDRFNYGYTF

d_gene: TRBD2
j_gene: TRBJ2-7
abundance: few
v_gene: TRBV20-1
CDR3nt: TGCAGTGCTAGAGCGCTAGCGGCCCAAACCTACGAGCAGTACTTC
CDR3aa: CSARALAAQTYEQYF

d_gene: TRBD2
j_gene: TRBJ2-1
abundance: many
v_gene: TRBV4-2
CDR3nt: TGTGCCAGCAGCCTTAATAGCGGGAGCTCCTACAATGAGCAGTTCTTC
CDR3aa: CASSLNSGSSYNEQFF

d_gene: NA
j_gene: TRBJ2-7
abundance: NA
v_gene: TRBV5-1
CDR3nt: TGCGCCAGCGCTGAAGGCGGAGCCCACTACGAGCAGTACTTC
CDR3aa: CASAEGGAHYEQYF

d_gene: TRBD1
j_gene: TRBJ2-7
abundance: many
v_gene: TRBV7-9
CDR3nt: TGTGCCAGCAGCGAAAGGACAGGGGGCGGATACGAGCAGTACTTC
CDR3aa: CASSERTGGGYEQYF